This TCR beta chain was obtained from a study of T cells in localized non-small cell lung cancer. Regarding the study as a whole: Paired adjacent lung recovered a median roughly 50 of the top 100 tumor clones. Longer overall survival was seen with higher T cell density measured in blood. A single tumor region was sequenced, leaving heterogeneity possible. Uninvolved adjacent lung showed peak T cell clonality, exceeding tumor.

In the case of this clone: The target antigen is unknown.

Using immunoSEQ multiplex PCR, the repertoire was profiled, and TCRdb retains in-frame clones only, with some absent. The sample includes roughly 17,000 clones, roughly 91% of them seen just once. Trimming cost V 1 base and J 6 bases, with 14 bases left between them. Germline V gene data show CDR1 as SGHTA and CDR2 as FQGTGA. The CDR3 is 15 amino acids. The source was peripheral blood, collected before any cancer treatment. This chain links TRBV7-3 with TRBJ2-3, with D unclear. This TCR was recovered from a male donor older than 55 with stage II squamous cell lung carcinoma. CDR3 sequence: CASSLKAGWADTQYF. CDR3 DNA sequence: TGTGCCAGCAGCTTAAAAGCAGGTTGGGCGGATACGCAGTATTTT. The whole variable domain, remainder taken from reference TRBV7-3 and TRBJ2-3, is GAGVSQTPSNKVTEKGKYVELRCDPISGHTALYWYRQSLGQGPEFLIYFQGTGAADDSGLPNDRFFAVRPEGSVSTLKIQRTERGDSAVYLCASSLKAGWADTQYFGPGTRLTVL.